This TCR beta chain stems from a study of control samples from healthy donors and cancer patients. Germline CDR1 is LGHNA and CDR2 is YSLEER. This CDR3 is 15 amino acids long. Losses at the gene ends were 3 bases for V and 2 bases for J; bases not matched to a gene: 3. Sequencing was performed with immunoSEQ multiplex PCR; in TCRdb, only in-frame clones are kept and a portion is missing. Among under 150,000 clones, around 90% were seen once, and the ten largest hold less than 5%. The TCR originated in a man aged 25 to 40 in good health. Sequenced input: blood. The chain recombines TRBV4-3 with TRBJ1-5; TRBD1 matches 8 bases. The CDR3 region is CASSHDRGGNQPQHF. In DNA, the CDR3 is TGCGCCAGCAGCCATGACAGGGGTGGCAATCAGCCCCAGCATTTT.